This T cell receptor (beta chain) stems from a study of Tregs in tolerant kidney transplant recipients. General study results and limits: This study did not directly address biological reproducibility. Findings come from small patient numbers and require larger validation.

Recipients received nonmyeloablative bone marrow transplants from related graft donors, with transient mixed chimerism. The length of the CDR3 is 15 residues. The V and J ends lost 2 bases and 2 bases respectively, with 7 bases between them. CDR1 is SGHVS, CDR2 FQNEAQ, per germline. Produced via immunoSEQ multiplex PCR; TCRdb's table is partial and in-frame only. The sample contains 45,000 to 55,000 clones, approximately 90% of which appear only once. For this clone: Its target is unknown.

The specimen comprised CD8+ T cells from blood (PBMCs), sampled 24 months after the transplant. The sequence was collected from a human patient who received a combined kidney and bone marrow transplant. Some T cells may originate from the graft donor. This chain uses TRBV7-8 with TRBJ2-6; no clear D gene. CDR3 sequence: CASSLFRAGANVLTF. For the CDR3, the DNA is TGTGCCAGCAGCTTATTTCGTGCTGGGGCCAACGTCCTGACTTTC.